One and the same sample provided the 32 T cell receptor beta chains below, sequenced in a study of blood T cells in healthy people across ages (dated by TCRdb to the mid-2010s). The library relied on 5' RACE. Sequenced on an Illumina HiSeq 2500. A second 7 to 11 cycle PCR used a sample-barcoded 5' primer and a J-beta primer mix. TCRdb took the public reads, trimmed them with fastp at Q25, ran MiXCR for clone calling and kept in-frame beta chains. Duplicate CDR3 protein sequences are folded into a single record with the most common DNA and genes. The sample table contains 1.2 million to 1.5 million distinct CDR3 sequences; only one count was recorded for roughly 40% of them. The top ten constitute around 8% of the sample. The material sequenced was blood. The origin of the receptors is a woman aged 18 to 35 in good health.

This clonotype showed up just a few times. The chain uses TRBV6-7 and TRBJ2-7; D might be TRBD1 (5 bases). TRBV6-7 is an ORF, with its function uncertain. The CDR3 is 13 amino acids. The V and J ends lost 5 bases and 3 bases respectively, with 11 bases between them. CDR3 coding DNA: TGTGCCAGCAGTCAGGGCCTTATCTACGAGCAGTACTTC. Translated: CASSQGLIYEQYF.

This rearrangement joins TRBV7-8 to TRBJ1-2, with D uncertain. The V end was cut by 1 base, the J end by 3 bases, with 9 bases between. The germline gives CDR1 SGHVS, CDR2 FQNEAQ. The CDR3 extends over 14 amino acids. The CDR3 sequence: CASSLEVAYYGYTF. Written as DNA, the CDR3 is TGTGCCAGCAGCTTAGAAGTGGCTTACTATGGCTACACCTTC. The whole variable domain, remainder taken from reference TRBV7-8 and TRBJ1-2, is GAGVSQSPRYKVAKRGQDVALRCDPISGHVSLFWYQQALGQGPEFLTYFQNEAQLDKSGLPSDRFFAERPEGSVSTLKIQRTQQEDSAVYLCASSLEVAYYGYTFGSGTRLTVV.

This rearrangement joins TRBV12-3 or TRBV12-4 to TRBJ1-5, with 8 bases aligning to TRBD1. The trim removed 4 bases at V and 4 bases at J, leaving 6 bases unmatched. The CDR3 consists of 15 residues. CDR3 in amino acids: CASSSTGQVNQPQHF. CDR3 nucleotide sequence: TGTGCCAGCAGTTCGACGGGACAGGTTAATCAGCCCCAGCATTTT.

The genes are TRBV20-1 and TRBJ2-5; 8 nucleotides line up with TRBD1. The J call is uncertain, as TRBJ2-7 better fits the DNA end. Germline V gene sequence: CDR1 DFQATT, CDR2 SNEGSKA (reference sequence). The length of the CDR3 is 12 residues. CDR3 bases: TGCAGTGCACACACGCAGGGGGCCGAGCAGTACTTC. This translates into CSAHTQGAEQYF.

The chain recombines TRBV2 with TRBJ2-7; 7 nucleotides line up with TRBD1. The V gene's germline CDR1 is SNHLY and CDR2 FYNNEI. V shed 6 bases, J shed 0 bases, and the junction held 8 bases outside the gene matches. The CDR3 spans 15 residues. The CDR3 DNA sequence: TGTGCCAGCAGCCCGACAGGGACGTGCTCCTACGAGCAGTACTTC. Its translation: CASSPTGTCSYEQYF.

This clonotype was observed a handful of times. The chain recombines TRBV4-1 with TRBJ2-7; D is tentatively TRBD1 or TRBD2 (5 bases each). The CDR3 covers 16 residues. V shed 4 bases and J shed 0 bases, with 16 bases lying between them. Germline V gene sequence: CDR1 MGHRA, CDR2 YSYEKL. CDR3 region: CASSPLGVSISYEQYF. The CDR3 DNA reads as TGCGCCAGCAGCCCTCTGGGGGTCTCAATCTCCTACGAGCAGTACTTC.

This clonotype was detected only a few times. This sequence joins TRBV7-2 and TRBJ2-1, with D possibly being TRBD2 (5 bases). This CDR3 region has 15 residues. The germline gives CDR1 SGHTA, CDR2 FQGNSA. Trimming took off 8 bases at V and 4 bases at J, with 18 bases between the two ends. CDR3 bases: TGTGCCAGCCACCCCGGAGGATTGGGGTACAATGAGCAGTTCTTC. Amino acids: CASHPGGLGYNEQFF.

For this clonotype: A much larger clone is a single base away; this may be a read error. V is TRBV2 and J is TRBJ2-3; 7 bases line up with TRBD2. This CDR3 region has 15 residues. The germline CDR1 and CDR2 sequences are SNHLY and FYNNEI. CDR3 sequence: CVSSGGRGKADTQYF. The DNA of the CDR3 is TGTGTCAGCAGTGGCGGGAGAGGGAAGGCAGATACGCAGTATTTT.

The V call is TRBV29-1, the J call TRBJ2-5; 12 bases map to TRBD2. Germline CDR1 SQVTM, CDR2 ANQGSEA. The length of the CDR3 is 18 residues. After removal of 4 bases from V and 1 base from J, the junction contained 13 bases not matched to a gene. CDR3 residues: CSVVPGGTSGWSQETQYF. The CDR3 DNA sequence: TGCAGCGTTGTACCGGGGGGGACTAGCGGGTGGTCCCAAGAGACCCAGTACTTC.

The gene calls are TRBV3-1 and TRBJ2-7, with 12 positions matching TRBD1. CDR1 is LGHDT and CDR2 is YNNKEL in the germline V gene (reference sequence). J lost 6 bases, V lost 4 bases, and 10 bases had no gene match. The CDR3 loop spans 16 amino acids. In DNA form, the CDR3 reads TGTGCCAGCAGCCCACAGGGCGGGACAGGGGGCGGCGAGCAGTACTTC. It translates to CASSPQGGTGGGEQYF.

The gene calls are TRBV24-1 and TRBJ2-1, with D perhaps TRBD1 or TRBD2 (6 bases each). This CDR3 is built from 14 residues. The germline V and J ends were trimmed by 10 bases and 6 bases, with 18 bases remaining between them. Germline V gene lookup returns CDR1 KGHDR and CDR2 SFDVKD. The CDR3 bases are TGTGCCACTTCTCCCCGGGGGCCGGGCAATGAGCAGTTCTTC. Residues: CATSPRGPGNEQFF.

CDR3 amino acids: CATVQTSGCREGTDTQYF. DNA for the CDR3: TGTGCCACCGTGCAAACTAGCGGCTGTCGGGAGGGCACAGATACGCAGTATTTT. The V call is TRBV21-1, the J call TRBJ2-3; the D call of TRBD2 is as the table states it, not checked on the DNA. TRBV21-1 is recorded as a pseudogene. The CDR3 sequence is 18 residues long.

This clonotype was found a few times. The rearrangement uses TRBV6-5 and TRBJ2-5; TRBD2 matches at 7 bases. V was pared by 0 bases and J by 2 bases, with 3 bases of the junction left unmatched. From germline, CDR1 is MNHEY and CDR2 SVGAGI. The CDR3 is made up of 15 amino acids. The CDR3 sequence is CASSYSGGIQETQYF. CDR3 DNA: TGTGCCAGCAGTTACTCGGGGGGGATTCAAGAGACCCAGTACTTC.

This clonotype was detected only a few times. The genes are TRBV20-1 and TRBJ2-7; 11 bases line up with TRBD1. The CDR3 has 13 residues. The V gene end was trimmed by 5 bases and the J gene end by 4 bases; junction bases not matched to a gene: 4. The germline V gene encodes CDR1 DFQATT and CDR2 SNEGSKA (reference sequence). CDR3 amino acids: CSAARDRGYEQYF. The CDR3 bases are TGCAGTGCTGCCCGGGACAGGGGGTACGAGCAGTACTTC.

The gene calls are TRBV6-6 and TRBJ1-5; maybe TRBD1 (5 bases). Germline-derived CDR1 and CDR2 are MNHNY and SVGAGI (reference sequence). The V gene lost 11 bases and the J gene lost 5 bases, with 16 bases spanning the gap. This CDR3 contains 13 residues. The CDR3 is CAGSGGAYQPQHF. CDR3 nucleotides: TGTGCCGGCTCGGGAGGGGCGTATCAGCCCCAGCATTTT.

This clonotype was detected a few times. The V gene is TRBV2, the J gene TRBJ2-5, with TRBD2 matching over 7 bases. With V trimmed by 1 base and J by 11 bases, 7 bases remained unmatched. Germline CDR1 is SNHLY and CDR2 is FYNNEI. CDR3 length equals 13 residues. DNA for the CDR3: TGTGCCAGCAGTGAAGAATGGGCGGGGGAGCAGTACTTC. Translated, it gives CASSEEWAGEQYF.

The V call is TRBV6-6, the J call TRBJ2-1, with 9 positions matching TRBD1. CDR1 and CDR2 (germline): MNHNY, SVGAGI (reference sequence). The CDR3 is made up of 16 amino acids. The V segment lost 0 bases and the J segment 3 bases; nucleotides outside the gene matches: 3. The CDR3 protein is CASSYSGQGFYNEQFF. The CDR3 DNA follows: TGTGCCAGCAGTTACTCAGGACAGGGGTTCTACAATGAGCAGTTCTTC.

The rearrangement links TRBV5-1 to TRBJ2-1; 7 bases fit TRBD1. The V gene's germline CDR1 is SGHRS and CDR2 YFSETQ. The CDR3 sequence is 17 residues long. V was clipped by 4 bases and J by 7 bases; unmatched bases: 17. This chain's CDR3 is CASSLGTAHPGSNEQFF. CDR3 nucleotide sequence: TGCGCCAGCAGCCTCGGGACAGCCCACCCGGGGTCAAATGAGCAGTTCTTC.

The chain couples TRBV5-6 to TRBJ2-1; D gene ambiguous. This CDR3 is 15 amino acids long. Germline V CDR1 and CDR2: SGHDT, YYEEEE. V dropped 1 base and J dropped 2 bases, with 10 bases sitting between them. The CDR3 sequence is CASSLLDKPYNEQFF. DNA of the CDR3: TGTGCCAGCAGCTTGTTAGATAAACCCTACAATGAGCAGTTCTTC.

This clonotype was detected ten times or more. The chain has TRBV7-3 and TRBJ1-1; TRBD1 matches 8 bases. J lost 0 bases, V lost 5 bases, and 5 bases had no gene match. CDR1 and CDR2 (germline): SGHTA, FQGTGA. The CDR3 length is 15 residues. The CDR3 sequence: CASSLGTGMNTEAFF. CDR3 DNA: TGTGCCAGCAGCCTCGGGACAGGTATGAACACTGAAGCTTTCTTT.

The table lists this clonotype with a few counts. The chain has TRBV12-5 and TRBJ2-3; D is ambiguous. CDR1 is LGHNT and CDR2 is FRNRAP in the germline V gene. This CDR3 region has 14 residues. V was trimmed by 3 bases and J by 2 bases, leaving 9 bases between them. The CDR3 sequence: CASGFSRNTDTQYF. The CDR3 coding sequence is TGTGCTAGTGGTTTTTCCAGGAACACAGATACGCAGTATTTT.

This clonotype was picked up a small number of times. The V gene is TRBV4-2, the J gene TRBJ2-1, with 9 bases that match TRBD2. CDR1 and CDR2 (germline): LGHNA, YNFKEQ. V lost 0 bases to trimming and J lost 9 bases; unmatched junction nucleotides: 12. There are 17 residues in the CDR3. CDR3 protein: CASSQERWSSGASEQFF. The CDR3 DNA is TGTGCCAGCAGCCAAGAACGATGGTCTAGCGGGGCCAGTGAGCAGTTCTTC.

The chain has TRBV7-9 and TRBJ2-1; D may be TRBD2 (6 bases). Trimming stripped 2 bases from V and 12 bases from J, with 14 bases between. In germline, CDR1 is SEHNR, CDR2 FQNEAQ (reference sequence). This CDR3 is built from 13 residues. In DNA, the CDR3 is TGTGCCAGCAGCTTATCCCAACGGGACTGGCAGTTCTTC. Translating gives CASSLSQRDWQFF.

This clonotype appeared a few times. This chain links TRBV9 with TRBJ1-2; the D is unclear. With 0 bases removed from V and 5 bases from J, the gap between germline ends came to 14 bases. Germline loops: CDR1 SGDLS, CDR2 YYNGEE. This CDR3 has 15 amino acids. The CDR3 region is CASSVDVRVRYGYTF. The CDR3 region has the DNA TGTGCCAGCAGCGTAGACGTCCGGGTTAGATATGGCTACACCTTC.

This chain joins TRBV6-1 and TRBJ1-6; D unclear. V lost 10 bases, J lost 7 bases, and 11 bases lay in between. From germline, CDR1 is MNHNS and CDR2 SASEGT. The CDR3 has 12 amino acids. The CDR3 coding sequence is TGTGCCATACGCGATGGGAATTCACCCCTCCACTTT. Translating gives CAIRDGNSPLHF.

The CDR3 here is CAWRKPRTAYEQYF. CDR3 coding DNA: TGTGCCTGGAGAAAACCCCGGACAGCCTACGAGCAGTACTTC. The J gene is TRBJ2-5, the V gene TRBV30, with D possibly matching TRBD1 (6 bases). The closer fit of TRBJ2-7 to the DNA end suggests the J call may be wrong. The CDR3 is 14 residues long. Germline-derived CDR1 and CDR2 are GTSNPN and SVGIG (reference sequence).

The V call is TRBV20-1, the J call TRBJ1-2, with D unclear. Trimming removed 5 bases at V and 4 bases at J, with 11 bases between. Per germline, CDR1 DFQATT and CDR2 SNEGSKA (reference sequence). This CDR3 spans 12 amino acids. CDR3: CSAAETSYGYTF. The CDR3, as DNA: TGCAGTGCTGCCGAGACAAGCTATGGCTACACCTTC.

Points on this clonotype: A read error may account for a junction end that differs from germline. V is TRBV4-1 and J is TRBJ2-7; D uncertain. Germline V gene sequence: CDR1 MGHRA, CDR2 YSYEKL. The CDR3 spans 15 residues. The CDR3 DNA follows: TGCGTCAGCAGCCAAACCTCCTCCCCCAACTACGAGCAGTACTTC. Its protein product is CVSSQTSSPNYEQYF.

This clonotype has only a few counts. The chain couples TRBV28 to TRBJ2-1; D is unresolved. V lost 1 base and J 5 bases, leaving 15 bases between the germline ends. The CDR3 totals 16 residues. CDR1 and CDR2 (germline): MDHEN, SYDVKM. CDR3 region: CASSLLDSGLDNEQFF. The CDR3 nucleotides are TGTGCCAGCAGTTTATTAGACTCGGGTTTGGACAATGAGCAGTTCTTC. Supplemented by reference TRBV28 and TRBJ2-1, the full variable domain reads DVKVTQSSRYLVKRTGEKVFLECVQDMDHENMFWYRQDPGLGLRLIYFSYDVKMKEKGDIPEGYSVSREKKERFSLILESASTNQTSMYLCASSLLDSGLDNEQFFGPGTRLTVL.

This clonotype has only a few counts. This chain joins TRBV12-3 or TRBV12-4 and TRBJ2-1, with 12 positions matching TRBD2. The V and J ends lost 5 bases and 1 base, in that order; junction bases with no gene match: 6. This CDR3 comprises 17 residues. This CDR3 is CASSPRTSGTSYNEQFF. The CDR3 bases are TGTGCCAGCAGTCCCCGGACTAGCGGGACATCCTACAATGAGCAGTTCTTC.

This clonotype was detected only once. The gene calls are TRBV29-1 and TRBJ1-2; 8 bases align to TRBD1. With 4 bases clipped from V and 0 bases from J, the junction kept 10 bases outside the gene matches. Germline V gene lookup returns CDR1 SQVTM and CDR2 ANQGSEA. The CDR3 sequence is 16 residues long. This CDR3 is CSVGGQDDLTNYGYTF. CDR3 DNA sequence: TGCAGCGTTGGGGGACAGGACGATCTAACTAACTATGGCTACACCTTC. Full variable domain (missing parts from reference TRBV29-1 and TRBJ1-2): SAVISQKPSRDICQRGTSLTIQCQVDSQVTMMFWYRQQPGQSLTLIATANQGSEATYESGFVIDKFPISRPNLTFSTLTVSNMSPEDSSIYLCSVGGQDDLTNYGYTFGSGTRLTVV.

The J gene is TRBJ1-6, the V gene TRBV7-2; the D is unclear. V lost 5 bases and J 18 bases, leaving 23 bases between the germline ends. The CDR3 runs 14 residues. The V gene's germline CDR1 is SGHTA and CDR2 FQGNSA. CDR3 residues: CASSVNNDPGSPHF. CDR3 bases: TGTGCCAGCAGCGTAAACAATGACCCCGGCTCCCCCCACTTT.